This is a list of T cell receptor beta chains from one sample in a study of Graves' ophthalmopathy and Graves' hyperthyroidism. Each CDR3 protein is one row after TCRdb ran MiXCR on the multiplex PCR reads. Counted here are hundreds of thousands of distinct CDR3 sequences, 20% to 25% occurring once; the ten biggest clones make up approximately 7%. Sequencing used peripheral blood. The receptors here all came from a woman aged 18-29 years with stable Graves' hyperthyroidism. Some clones in this sample may be carry-over from other donors' samples. Both conserved end residues are part of each CDR3. A D gene is named only where the DNA matches it firmly. A row's size may be missing; if present it is once, few, many or a size class.

V: TRBV11-2; J: TRBJ1-5; D: TRBD1; size: many; DNA: TGTGCCAGCAGCTCCCAGGGGGCTGGCAATCAGCCCCAGCATTTT; CDR3: CASSSQGAGNQPQHF
V: TRBV6-2/TRBV6-3; J: TRBJ1-1; D: .; size: many; DNA: TGTGCCAGCAGTGGGGTCTTGAACACTGAAGCTTTCTTT; CDR3: CASSGVLNTEAFF
V: TRBV12-3/TRBV12-4; J: TRBJ2-5; D: TRBD2; size: .; DNA: TGTGCCAGCAGTTCCGGGACTAGCGGGGTGGAGACCCAGTACTTC; CDR3: CASSSGTSGVETQYF
V: TRBV28; J: TRBJ2-7; D: .; size: many; DNA: TGTGCCAGCAGCCCAAGGGGACTTCTGTCCCCGCAGTACTTC; CDR3: CASSPRGLLSPQYF
V: TRBV5-1; J: TRBJ2-4; D: .; size: few; DNA: TGCGCCAGCAGCTTGGCCCAAGTTTCGGCCAAAAACATTCAGTACTTC; CDR3: CASSLAQVSAKNIQYF
V: TRBV6-2/TRBV6-3; J: TRBJ1-5; D: .; size: .; DNA: TGTGCCAGCGCTGCTAAATTACAGGGACCCAATCAGCCCCAGCATTTT; CDR3: CASAAKLQGPNQPQHF
V: TRBV6-1; J: TRBJ1-1; D: .; size: many; DNA: TGTGCCAGCAGTGAAGAGGGGTTGACAGAAGCTTTCTTT; CDR3: CASSEEGLTEAFF
V: TRBV2; J: TRBJ1-5; D: .; size: .; DNA: TGTGCCAGCAGTTGGTGGAGGGTCAATCAGCCCCAGCATTTT; CDR3: CASSWWRVNQPQHF
V: TRBV6-2/TRBV6-3; J: TRBJ1-1; D: TRBD1; size: many; DNA: TGTGCCACTCGGGACAGGATGAACACTGAAGCTTTCTTT; CDR3: CATRDRMNTEAFF
V: TRBV6-1; J: TRBJ2-5; D: .; size: many; DNA: TGTGCCAGCAGTGATCCCCAAACCCTCCAAGAGACCCAGTACTTC; CDR3: CASSDPQTLQETQYF